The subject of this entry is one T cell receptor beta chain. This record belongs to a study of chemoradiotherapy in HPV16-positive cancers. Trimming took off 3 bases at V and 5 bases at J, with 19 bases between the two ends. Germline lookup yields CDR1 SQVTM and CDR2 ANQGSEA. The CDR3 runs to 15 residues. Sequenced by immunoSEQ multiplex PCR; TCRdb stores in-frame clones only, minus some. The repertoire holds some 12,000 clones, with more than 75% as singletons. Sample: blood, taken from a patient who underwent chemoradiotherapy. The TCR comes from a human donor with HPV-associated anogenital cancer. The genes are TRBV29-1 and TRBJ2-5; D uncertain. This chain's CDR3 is CSVDGEDELFETQYF. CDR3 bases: TGCAGCGTTGACGGAGAAGACGAACTATTCGAGACCCAGTACTTC.